This T cell receptor beta chain was profiled in a study of read filtering for tumor transcriptome and immune sequencing. Study in general: Patients were 17 male and about 15 female, mean age approximately 70 years, range about 45 to 85. Transcriptome libraries were built from DNase-treated RNA. Roughly 8 patients were R-ISS I, 16 were R-ISS II, roughly seven were R-ISS III.

The library was built from about 400 ng RNA with molecular barcoded adaptors for alpha/delta and beta/gamma chains. TCRdb re-analysed the reads in MiXCR, keeping a single row per CDR3 protein. The sample contains some 120,000 distinct CDR3 sequences, under 15% of which appear only once. This clonotype appeared many times. The target antigen is unknown. This CDR3 is 12 amino acids long. Germline CDR1 is MDHEN and CDR2 is SYDVKM. The germline V and J ends were trimmed by 6 bases and 5 bases, with 10 bases remaining between them. Study-wide results and limits: Even smaller IR-seq throughput identified most shared clonotypes.

The sequenced sample consisted of a population of CD138-negative cells sorted from bone marrow. The V gene is TRBV28, the J gene TRBJ1-2; unclear D gene. This sequence was found in a donor at least 40 years old with multiple myeloma. The CDR3 region has the DNA TGTGCCAGCAGCTTAGTTGGATATGGCTACACCTTC. It yields the protein CASSLVGYGYTF.